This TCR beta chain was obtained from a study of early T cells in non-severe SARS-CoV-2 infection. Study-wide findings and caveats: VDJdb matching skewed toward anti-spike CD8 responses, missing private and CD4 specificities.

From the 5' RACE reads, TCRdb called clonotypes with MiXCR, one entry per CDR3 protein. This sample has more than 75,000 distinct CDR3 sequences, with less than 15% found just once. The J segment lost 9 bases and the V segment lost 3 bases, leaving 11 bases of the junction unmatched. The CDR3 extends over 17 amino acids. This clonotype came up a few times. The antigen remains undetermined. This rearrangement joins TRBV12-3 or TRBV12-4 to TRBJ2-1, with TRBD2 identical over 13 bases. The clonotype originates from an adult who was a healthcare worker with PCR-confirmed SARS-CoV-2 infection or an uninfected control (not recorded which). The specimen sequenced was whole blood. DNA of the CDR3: TGTGCCAGCAGTTTTTCCGGGACTAGCGGGACCTCCGGTGAGCAGTTCTTC. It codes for CASSFSGTSGTSGEQFF.